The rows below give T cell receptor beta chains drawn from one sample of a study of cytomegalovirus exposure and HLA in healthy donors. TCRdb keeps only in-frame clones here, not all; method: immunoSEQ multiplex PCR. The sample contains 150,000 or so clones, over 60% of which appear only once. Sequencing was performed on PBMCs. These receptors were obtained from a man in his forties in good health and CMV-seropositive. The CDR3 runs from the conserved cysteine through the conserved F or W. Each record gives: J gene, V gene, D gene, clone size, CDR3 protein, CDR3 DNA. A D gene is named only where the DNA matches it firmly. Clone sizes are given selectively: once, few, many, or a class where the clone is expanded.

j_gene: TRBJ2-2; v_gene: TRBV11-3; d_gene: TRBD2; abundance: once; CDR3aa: CASSPLAGAGGELFF; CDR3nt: TGTGCCAGCAGCCCCCTAGCGGGAGCGGGCGGGGAGCTGTTTTTT
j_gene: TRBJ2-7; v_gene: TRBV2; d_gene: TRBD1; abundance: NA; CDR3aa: CASSAGTGAYEQYF; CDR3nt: TGTGCCAGCAGCGCCGGGACAGGGGCGTACGAGCAGTACTTC
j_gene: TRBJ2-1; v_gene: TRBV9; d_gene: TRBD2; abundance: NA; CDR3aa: CASSLRAGDSEQFF; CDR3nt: TGTGCCAGCAGCCTTCGGGCGGGAGATTCCGAGCAGTTCTTC
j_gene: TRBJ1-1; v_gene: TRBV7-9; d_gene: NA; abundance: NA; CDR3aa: CSSSLTGSGTEAFF; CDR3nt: TGTTCCAGCAGCTTAACGGGGAGTGGCACTGAAGCTTTCTTT
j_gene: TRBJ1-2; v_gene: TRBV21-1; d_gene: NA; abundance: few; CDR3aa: CASSTLQGAPDYTF; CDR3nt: TGTGCCAGCAGCACTCTACAGGGGGCGCCTGACTACACCTTC
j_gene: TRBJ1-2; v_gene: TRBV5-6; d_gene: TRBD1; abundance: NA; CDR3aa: CASSRRGTDNYGYTF; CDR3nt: TGTGCCAGCAGCCGAAGGGGGACAGACAACTATGGCTACACCTTC
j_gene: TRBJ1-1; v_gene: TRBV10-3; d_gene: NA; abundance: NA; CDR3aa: CAIMADTNTEAFF; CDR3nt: TGTGCCATCATGGCGGACACTAACACTGAAGCTTTCTTT
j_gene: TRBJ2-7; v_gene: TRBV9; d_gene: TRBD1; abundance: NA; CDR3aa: CASSDPGTGVYEQYF; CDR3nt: TGTGCCAGCAGCGACCCCGGGACAGGGGTCTACGAGCAGTACTTC
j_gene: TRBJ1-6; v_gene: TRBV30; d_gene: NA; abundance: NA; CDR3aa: CAWSTVNSPLHF; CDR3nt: TGTGCCTGGAGCACTGTAAATTCACCCCTCCACTTT
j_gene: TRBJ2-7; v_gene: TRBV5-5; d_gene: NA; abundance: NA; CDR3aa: CASSRSYEQYF; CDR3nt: TGTGCCAGCAGCCGGTCGTACGAGCAGTACTTC
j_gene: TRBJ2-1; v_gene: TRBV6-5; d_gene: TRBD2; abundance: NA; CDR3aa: CASSYSGGMSGNEQFF; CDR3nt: TGTGCCAGCAGTTATAGCGGGGGGATGAGTGGGAATGAGCAGTTCTTC
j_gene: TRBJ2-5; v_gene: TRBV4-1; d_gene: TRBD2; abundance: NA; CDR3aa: CASSQGLAAQETQYF; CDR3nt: TGCGCCAGCAGCCAAGGTCTAGCGGCGCAAGAGACCCAGTACTTC
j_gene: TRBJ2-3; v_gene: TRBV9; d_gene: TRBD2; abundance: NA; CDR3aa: CASSVVAGGDTQYF; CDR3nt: TGTGCCAGCAGCGTAGTAGCGGGAGGAGATACGCAGTATTTT
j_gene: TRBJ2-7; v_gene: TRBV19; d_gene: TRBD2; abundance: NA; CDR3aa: CASSMTSDSYEQYF; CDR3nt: TGTGCCAGTAGTATGACTAGCGACTCCTACGAGCAGTACTTC
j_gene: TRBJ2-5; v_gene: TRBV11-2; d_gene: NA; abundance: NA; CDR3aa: CASSLVRETQYF; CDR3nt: TGTGCCAGCAGCTTGGTCAGGGAGACCCAGTACTTC
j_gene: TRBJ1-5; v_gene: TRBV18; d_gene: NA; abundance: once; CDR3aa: CASSPDSNANQPQHF; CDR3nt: TGTGCCAGCTCTCCGGACAGCAACGCCAATCAGCCCCAGCATTTT
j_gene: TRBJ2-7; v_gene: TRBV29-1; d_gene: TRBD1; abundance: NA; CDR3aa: CSVAGTGGLREQYF; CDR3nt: TGCAGCGTAGCCGGGACAGGGGGCCTTCGCGAGCAGTACTTC
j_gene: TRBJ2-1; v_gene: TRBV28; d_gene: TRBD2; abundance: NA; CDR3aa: CASRGTSGRAAYNEQFF; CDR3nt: TGTGCCAGCAGGGGGACTAGCGGGAGGGCCGCCTACAATGAGCAGTTCTTC
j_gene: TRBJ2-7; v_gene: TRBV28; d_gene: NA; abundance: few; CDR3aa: CASSFRATGSYEQYF; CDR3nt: TGTGCCAGCAGTTTTCGGGCGACAGGTTCCTACGAGCAGTACTTC
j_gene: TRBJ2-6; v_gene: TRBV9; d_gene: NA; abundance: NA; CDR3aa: CASGGDGISGANVLTF; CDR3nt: TGTGCCAGCGGAGGGGACGGAATTTCTGGGGCCAACGTCCTGACTTTC
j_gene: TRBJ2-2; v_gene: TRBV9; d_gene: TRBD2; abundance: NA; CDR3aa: CASTAGGGYTGELFF; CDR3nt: TGTGCCAGCACCGCGGGAGGTGGATACACCGGGGAGCTGTTTTTT
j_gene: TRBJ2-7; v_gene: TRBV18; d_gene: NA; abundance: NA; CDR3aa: CASSLQPPPDEQYF; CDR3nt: TGTGCCAGCTCACTACAACCTCCCCCCGACGAGCAGTACTTC
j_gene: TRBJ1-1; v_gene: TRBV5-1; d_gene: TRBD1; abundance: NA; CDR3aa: CASSYRDRGRDTEAFF; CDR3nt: TGCGCCAGCAGCTACCGGGACAGGGGGCGCGACACTGAAGCTTTCTTT
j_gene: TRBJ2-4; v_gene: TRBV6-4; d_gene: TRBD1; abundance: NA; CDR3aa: CASSMDRGDIQYF; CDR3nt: TGTGCCAGCAGTATGGACAGGGGGGACATTCAGTACTTC
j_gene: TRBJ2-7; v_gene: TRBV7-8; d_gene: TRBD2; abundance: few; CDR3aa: CASSLAGVSYEQYF; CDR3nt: TGTGCCAGCAGCTTGGCGGGAGTTTCCTACGAGCAGTACTTC
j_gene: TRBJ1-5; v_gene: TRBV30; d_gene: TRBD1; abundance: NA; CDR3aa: CAWNRQGGQPQHF; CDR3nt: TGTGCCTGGAACCGACAGGGGGGTCAGCCCCAGCATTTT
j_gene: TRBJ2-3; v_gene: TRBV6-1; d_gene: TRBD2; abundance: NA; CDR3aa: CASSAGTSGRDTQYF; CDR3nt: TGTGCCAGCAGTGCCGGGACTAGCGGGAGAGATACGCAGTATTTT
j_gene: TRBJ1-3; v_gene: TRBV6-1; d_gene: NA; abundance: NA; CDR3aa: CASSGVGTFTSGNTIYF; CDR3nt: TGTGCCAGCAGTGGGGTTGGGACTTTCACCTCTGGAAACACCATATATTTT
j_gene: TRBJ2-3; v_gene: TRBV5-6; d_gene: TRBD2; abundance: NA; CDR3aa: CASSWTYGTRGTDTQYF; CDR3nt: TGTGCCAGCAGCTGGACCTACGGGACTAGGGGCACAGATACGCAGTATTTT
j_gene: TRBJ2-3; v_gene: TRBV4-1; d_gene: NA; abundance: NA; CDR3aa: CASSQDRRYTQYF; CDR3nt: TGCGCCAGCAGCCAAGATCGCAGGTACACGCAGTATTTT
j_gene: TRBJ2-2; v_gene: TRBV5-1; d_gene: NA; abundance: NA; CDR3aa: CASSDRGPGGTGELFF; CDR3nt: TGCGCCAGCAGTGACAGGGGACCCGGGGGGACCGGGGAGCTGTTTTTT